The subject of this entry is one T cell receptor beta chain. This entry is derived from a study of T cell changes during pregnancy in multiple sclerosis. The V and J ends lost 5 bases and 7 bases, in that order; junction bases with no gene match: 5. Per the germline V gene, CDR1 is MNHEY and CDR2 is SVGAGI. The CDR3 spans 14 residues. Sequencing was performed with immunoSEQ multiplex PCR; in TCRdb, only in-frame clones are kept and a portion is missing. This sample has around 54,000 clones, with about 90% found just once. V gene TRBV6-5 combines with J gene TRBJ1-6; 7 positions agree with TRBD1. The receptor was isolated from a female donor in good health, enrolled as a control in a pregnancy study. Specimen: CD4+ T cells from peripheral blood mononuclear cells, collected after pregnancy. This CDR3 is CASSPGQRNSPLHF. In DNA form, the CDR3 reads TGTGCCAGCAGTCCGGGACAGCGGAATTCACCCCTCCACTTT.